This T cell receptor beta chain was identified in a study of blood T cell repertoires in COVID-19. Data came from immunoSEQ multiplex PCR; TCRdb stores just in-frame clones and leaves some out. The data show more than 300,000 clones, about 90% seen once. The CDR3 loop spans 15 amino acids. Germline V gives CDR1 MDHEN, CDR2 SYDVKM. The V and J ends lost 5 bases and 1 base, in that order; junction bases with no gene match: 5. V gene TRBV28 combines with J gene TRBJ2-4, with 7 positions matching TRBD1. The specimen sequenced was PBMCs or T cells enriched from blood (not recorded which). This receptor was taken from a man aged 35-49 years in a cohort exposed to, infected with or recovered from COVID-19 (not recorded which). CDR3 nucleotide sequence: TGTGCCAGCAGTCCGGGCAGGGGGGCCAAAAACATTCAGTACTTC. Its protein product is CASSPGRGAKNIQYF.